This TCR beta chain was documented in a study of cytomegalovirus exposure and HLA in healthy donors. The study, taken as a whole, reports: Roughly uniform sequencing depth across donors was assumed, possibly incorrectly.

As to this clone: Its antigen is unknown.

PCR used 60 Vbeta primers and 13 Jbeta primers. The data were produced by immunoSEQ multiplex PCR, yet TCRdb's version contains in-frame clones alone and is incomplete. Of roughly 150,000 clones detected, about 80% appear once; the ten largest clones hold about 15%. The CDR3 loop spans 18 amino acids. With 0 bases removed from V and 2 bases from J, the gap between germline ends came to 20 bases. Germline CDR1 is SQVTM and CDR2 is ANQGSEA. The chain couples TRBV29-1 to TRBJ1-3; possible D gene TRBD1, 5 bases. This TCR derives from a woman aged 40 to 50 in good health and CMV-seronegative. Sequencing was done on a sample of PBMCs. CDR3 protein: CSVEDLEVRVGTGNTIYF. The CDR3, as DNA: TGCAGCGTTGAAGATCTCGAGGTCAGGGTAGGGACTGGAAACACCATATATTTT.